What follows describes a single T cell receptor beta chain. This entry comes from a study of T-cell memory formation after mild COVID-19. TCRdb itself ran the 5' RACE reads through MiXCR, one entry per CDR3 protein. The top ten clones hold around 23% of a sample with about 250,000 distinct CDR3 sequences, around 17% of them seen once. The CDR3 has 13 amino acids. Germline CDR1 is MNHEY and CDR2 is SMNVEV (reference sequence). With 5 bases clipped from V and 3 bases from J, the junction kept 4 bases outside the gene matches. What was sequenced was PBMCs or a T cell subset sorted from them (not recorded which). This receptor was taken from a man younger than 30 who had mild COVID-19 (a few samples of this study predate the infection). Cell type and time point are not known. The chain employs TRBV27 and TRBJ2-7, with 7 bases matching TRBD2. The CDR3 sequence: CASSLAGVYEQYF. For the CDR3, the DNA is TGTGCCAGCAGTCTCGCGGGGGTCTACGAGCAGTACTTC.